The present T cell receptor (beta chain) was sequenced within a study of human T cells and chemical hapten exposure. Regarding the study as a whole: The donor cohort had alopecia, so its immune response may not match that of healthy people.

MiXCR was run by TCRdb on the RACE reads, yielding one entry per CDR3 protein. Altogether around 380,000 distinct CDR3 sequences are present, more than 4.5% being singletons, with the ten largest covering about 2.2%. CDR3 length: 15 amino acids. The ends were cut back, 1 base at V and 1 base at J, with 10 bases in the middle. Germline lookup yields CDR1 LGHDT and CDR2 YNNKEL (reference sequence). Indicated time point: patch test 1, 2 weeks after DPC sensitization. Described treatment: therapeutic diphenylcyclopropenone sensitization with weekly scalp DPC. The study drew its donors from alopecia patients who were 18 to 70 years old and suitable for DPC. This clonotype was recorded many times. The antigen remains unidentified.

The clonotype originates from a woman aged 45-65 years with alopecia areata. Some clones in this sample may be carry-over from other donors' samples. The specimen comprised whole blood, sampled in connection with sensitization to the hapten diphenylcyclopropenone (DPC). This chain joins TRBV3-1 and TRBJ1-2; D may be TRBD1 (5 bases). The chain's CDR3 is CASSQGDRSNYGYTF. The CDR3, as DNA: TGTGCCAGCAGCCAAGGGGACCGCAGTAACTATGGCTACACCTTC.